This TCR beta chain was identified during a study of blood T cell repertoires in COVID-19. This clone has just one count. Germline lookup yields CDR1 DFQATT and CDR2 SNEGSKA (reference sequence). The CDR3 is 11 amino acids. V lost 8 bases, J lost 4 bases, and 2 bases stayed unmatched. Data came from immunoSEQ multiplex PCR; TCRdb stores just in-frame clones and leaves some out. Among more than 150,000 clones listed, approximately 90% were seen once. The chain recombines TRBV20-1 with TRBJ2-5, with TRBD2 matching over 9 bases. The sequence was obtained from a woman aged 18-29 years who had recovered from COVID-19. The source material was peripheral blood. The CDR3 loop is CSSGRRETQYF. The CDR3 DNA reads TGCAGTAGCGGGAGGCGAGAGACCCAGTACTTC.